The 29 T cell receptor beta chains below all came from one sample that was sequenced in a study of synovial regulatory T cells in juvenile arthritis. The table came from immunoSEQ multiplex PCR; TCRdb's copy has only in-frame clones and leaves some out. The table lists approximately 9,500 clones. Sequencing input: Treg cells from blood. Subset: remaining (HLA-DR-negative) circulating blood Treg cells. The receptors were sampled from a donor younger than 30 with juvenile idiopathic arthritis.

This chain links TRBV5-5 with TRBJ1-4; TCRdb names TRBD1, which stays unverified in the absence of DNA. This CDR3 is built from 17 residues. No DNA is given. CDR1 and CDR2 (germline): SGHKS, YYEKEE (reference sequence). This CDR3 is CASSLLFAGYANEKLFF.

The chain uses TRBV18 and TRBJ2-5. CDR3 length equals 14 residues. No coding sequence is recorded. Germline assignment: CDR1 KGHSH and CDR2 LQKENI. CDR3 sequence reads: CASSPPMGYETQYF. Looking up the rest from reference TRBV18 and TRBJ2-5 gives the full variable domain: NAGVMQNPRHLVRRRGQEARLRCSPMKGHSHVYWYRQLPEEGLKFMVYLQKENIIDESGMPKERFSAEFPKEGPSILRIQQVVRGDSAAYFCASSPPMGYETQYFGPGTRLLVL.

V gene TRBV6-5 combines with J gene TRBJ2-1; the D call from TCRdb, TRBD2, cannot be confirmed without DNA. CDR1 is MNHEY, CDR2 SVGAGI, per germline. The CDR3 is made up of 15 amino acids. No DNA is given. The chain's CDR3 is CASSYSDPAYNEQFF.

The CDR3 here is CASSFGRGGPNEQFF. The rearrangement links TRBV11-2 to TRBJ2-1; TCRdb's D call, TRBD2, is unchecked because there is no DNA. Germline V CDR1 and CDR2: SGHAT, FQNNGV. The CDR3 has 15 residues. The coding DNA is unavailable. The full variable domain, rest sourced from reference TRBV11-2 and TRBJ2-1, is EAGVAQSPRYKIIEKRQSVAFWCNPISGHATLYWYQQILGQGPKLLIQFQNNGVVDDSQLPKDRFSAERLKGVDSTLKIQPAKLEDSAVYLCASSFGRGGPNEQFFGPGTRLTVL.

V gene TRBV11-2 combines with J gene TRBJ2-2; TCRdb's D gene call, TRBD2, goes unchecked for lack of DNA. Germline lookup yields CDR1 SGHAT and CDR2 FQNNGV. The CDR3 extends over 16 amino acids. No nucleotide data were recorded. CDR3 region: CASTFMGGANTGELFF.

The rearrangement links TRBV11-3 to TRBJ2-1; there is no DNA to check the TCRdb D call of TRBD1. Germline lookup yields CDR1 SGHNT and CDR2 YENEEA. This CDR3 is 12 amino acids long. The nucleotide record is missing. The CDR3 sequence: CASSTPGQGPFF. Looking up the rest from reference TRBV11-3 and TRBJ2-1 gives the full variable domain: EAGVVQSPRYKIIEKKQPVAFWCNPISGHNTLYWYLQNLGQGPELLIRYENEEAVDDSQLPKDRFSAERLKGVDSTLKIQPAELGDSAVYLCASSTPGQGPFFGPGTRLTVL.

Considering frequency, this clone is medium-sized. J is TRBJ1-5 and V is TRBV4-1; TCRdb's D call of TRBD1 is untestable without DNA. Germline V gene lookup returns CDR1 MGHRA and CDR2 YSYEKL. The CDR3 contains 15 residues. The DNA is unrecorded. CDR3 sequence reads: CASSQDGTPYQPQHF.

The chain combines TRBV6-5 with TRBJ2-5; lacking DNA, the TRBD2 call made by TCRdb goes unchecked. Germline V lookup: CDR1 MNHEY, CDR2 SVGAGI. The CDR3 covers 14 residues. DNA is not on record. The CDR3 sequence: CASSYGGVSGTQYF.

CDR3 sequence: CASSLAGRSNYGYTF. The rearrangement joins TRBV7-2 to TRBJ1-2. CDR3 length equals 15 residues. No nucleotide data were recorded. Looked up from germline, CDR1 is SGHTA and CDR2 is FQGNSA.

CDR3 in amino acids: CASSVGPTGITLTQYF. V and J are TRBV9 and TRBJ2-5; checking the TCRdb D call of TRBD1 is not possible without DNA. From germline, CDR1 is SGDLS and CDR2 YYNGEE. This CDR3 has 16 residues. This entry has no DNA.

The chain combines TRBV27 with TRBJ1-5; TCRdb returns TRBD1, unconfirmable since there is no DNA. The CDR3 consists of 15 residues. No DNA is listed. Germline CDR1 MNHEY, CDR2 SMNVEV (reference sequence). The CDR3 loop reads CASSPRTGGGQPQHF.

The chain joins TRBV5-1 to TRBJ2-3. Germline lookup yields CDR1 SGHRS and CDR2 YFSETQ. The CDR3 covers 15 residues. No DNA is recorded. The CDR3 region is CASSPGRGGTDTQYF. The complete variable domain, with remaining parts taken from reference TRBV5-1 and TRBJ2-3, reads KAGVTQTPRYLIKTRGQQVTLSCSPISGHRSVSWYQQTPGQGLQFLFEYFSETQRNKGNFPGRFSGRQFSNSRSEMNVSTLELGDSALYLCASSPGRGGTDTQYFGPGTRLTVL.

CDR3 sequence reads: CASSQGTSLGARQYF. This rearrangement joins TRBV18 to TRBJ2-7. The CDR3 is made up of 15 amino acids. Only the protein is on record. The germline gives CDR1 KGHSH, CDR2 LQKENI.

V usage is TRBV5-1 and J usage is TRBJ2-3; lacking DNA, the TRBD2 call made by TCRdb goes unchecked. The CDR3 runs 15 residues. No coding sequence is recorded. CDR1 SGHRS and CDR2 YFSETQ come from the germline V gene. CDR3 amino acids: CASGDGLAGTDTQYF. The full variable domain, completed using reference TRBV5-1 and TRBJ2-3, is KAGVTQTPRYLIKTRGQQVTLSCSPISGHRSVSWYQQTPGQGLQFLFEYFSETQRNKGNFPGRFSGRQFSNSRSEMNVSTLELGDSALYLCASGDGLAGTDTQYFGPGTRLTVL.

The J gene is TRBJ1-1, the V gene TRBV6-5. Per germline, CDR1 MNHEY and CDR2 SVGAGI. The CDR3 consists of 13 residues. No DNA is listed. This CDR3 reads CASSYESHTEAFF.

This rearrangement joins TRBV7-9 to TRBJ1-2. CDR1 and CDR2 (germline): SEHNR, FQNEAQ (reference sequence). The CDR3 is 14 residues long. Only the protein is available. The CDR3 here is CASTLGEANYGYTF.

The gene calls are TRBV19 and TRBJ1-2; TCRdb's D gene call, TRBD1, goes unchecked for lack of DNA. The length of the CDR3 is 15 residues. No coding sequence is recorded. Looked up from germline, CDR1 is LNHDA and CDR2 is SQIVND (reference sequence). The chain's CDR3 is CASKISDTSPYGYTF.

The chain combines TRBV10-1 with TRBJ1-6. Germline V CDR1 and CDR2: WNHNN, SYGVQD (reference sequence). The CDR3 loop spans 13 amino acids. DNA is not recorded here. Here the CDR3 reads CASSDTVNSPLHF.

The chain uses TRBV11-2 and TRBJ2-7; with no DNA, the TCRdb D assignment of TRBD1 cannot be verified. The CDR3 covers 15 residues. DNA is not recorded here. The germline gives CDR1 SGHAT, CDR2 FQNNGV. CDR3 region: CASSSWGTGLNEQYF.

V usage is TRBV11-2 and J usage is TRBJ2-7; TCRdb reports TRBD2, a call that lacks DNA to check it against. There are 15 residues in the CDR3. No DNA was logged. Germline values: CDR1 SGHAT, CDR2 FQNNGV. The CDR3 loop is CASSLMVIFGGALYF.

The rearrangement links TRBV5-1 to TRBJ2-7. CDR1 is SGHRS and CDR2 is YFSETQ in the germline V gene. The CDR3 totals 13 residues. No DNA sequence is on record. CDR3 loop: CASSPDPMREQYF.

The CDR3 is CASGSESSTDTQYF. V usage is TRBV2 and J usage is TRBJ2-3; TCRdb outputs TRBD2, but without DNA this stays unchecked. The CDR3 is 14 amino acids. Only the protein sequence is given. The germline CDR1 and CDR2 sequences are SNHLY and FYNNEI.

The chain is built from TRBV30 and TRBJ2-3; TCRdb indicates TRBD2, and absent DNA this call remains unverified. Germline CDR1 GTSNPN, CDR2 SVGIG (reference sequence). The CDR3 totals 16 residues. Only the protein sequence is given. CDR3 protein: CAWSYRPWRGTDTQYF.

This sequence joins TRBV15 and TRBJ2-6; TCRdb's D gene call, TRBD2, goes unchecked for lack of DNA. This CDR3 comprises 18 residues. No DNA was logged. Germline V gene sequence: CDR1 LNHNV, CDR2 YYDKDF (reference sequence). CDR3 protein: CATRTDLNGVAGANVLTF.

The rearrangement links TRBV5-1 to TRBJ2-5; TCRdb designates TRBD1, a call that cannot be tested without DNA. The CDR3 is 13 residues long. No DNA sequence is on record. Germline CDR1 and CDR2: SGHRS and YFSETQ. The chain's CDR3 is CASRYTGEETQYF. The complete variable domain, with remaining parts taken from reference TRBV5-1 and TRBJ2-5, reads KAGVTQTPRYLIKTRGQQVTLSCSPISGHRSVSWYQQTPGQGLQFLFEYFSETQRNKGNFPGRFSGRQFSNSRSEMNVSTLELGDSALYLCASRYTGEETQYFGPGTRLLVL.

The chain joins TRBV19 to TRBJ2-7; as DNA is missing, the TRBD1 call by TCRdb cannot be tested. The CDR3 is 16 residues long. The DNA is unrecorded. Germline V gene sequence: CDR1 LNHDA, CDR2 SQIVND (reference sequence). The CDR3 protein is CASSMDGQGGSYEQYF.

The chain links TRBV7-2 to TRBJ2-3; TCRdb's D call of TRBD1 is untestable without DNA. This CDR3 contains 14 residues. This entry has no DNA. CDR1 is SGHTA, CDR2 FQGNSA, per germline. The CDR3: CASSPQGSADTQYF.

The chain uses TRBV5-4 and TRBJ1-4; TCRdb reports TRBD1, a call that lacks DNA to check it against. This CDR3 region has 15 residues. No nucleotide data were recorded. CDR1 and CDR2 (germline): SGHNT, YYREEE (reference sequence). The CDR3 region is CASRQDPTTNEKLFF.

The chain recombines TRBV30 with TRBJ1-1. Germline V CDR1 and CDR2: GTSNPN, SVGIG (reference sequence). This CDR3 has 12 amino acids. No DNA is listed. CDR3 protein: CAWIEVGTEAFF.